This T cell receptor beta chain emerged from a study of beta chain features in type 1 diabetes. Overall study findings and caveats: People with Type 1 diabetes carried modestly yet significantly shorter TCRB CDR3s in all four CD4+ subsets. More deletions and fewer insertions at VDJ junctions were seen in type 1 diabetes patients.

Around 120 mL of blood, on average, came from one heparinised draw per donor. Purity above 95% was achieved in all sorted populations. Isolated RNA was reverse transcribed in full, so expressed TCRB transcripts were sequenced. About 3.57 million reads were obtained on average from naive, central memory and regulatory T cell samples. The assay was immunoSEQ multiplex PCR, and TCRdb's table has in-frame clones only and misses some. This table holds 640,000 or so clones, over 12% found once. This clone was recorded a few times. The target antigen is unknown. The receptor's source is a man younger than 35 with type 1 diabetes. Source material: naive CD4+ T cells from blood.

The CDR3 protein is CASSSIGPETQYF. CDR3 DNA sequence: TGTGCCAGCAGCTCTATCGGCCCAGAGACCCAGTACTTC. V and J are TRBV7-9 and TRBJ2-5; no definite D call. V gave up 4 bases and J gave up 4 bases, with 10 bases separating them. The CDR3 consists of 13 residues. Looked up from germline, CDR1 is SEHNR and CDR2 is FQNEAQ (reference sequence).